The T cell receptor gamma chain described here comes from a study of γδ T cells in repeated Plasmodium falciparum infection. A few counts support this clone. TCRdb lists the protein of a much larger clone for this DNA, which differs at residue 3, so this is likely a read error; the protein given here is translated from the DNA itself. TCRdb reapplied CATT to the multiplex PCR reads. The data contain around 14,000 gamma-chain clones, 1.5% to 2% of them singletons. Sequenced sample: gamma-delta T cells from blood. The origin of this receptor is a pool of human donors (malaria-infected and uninfected, not separated).

The CDR3 sequence: CAVWENYYKKLF. CDR3 sequence (DNA): TGTGCCGTGTGGGAGAATTATTATAAGAAACTCTTT. The chain recombines TRGV9 with TRGJ1 or TRGJ2. The CDR3 has 12 amino acids. Germline-derived CDR1 and CDR2 are GITISATS and ISYDGTV (reference sequence).